These 22 T cell receptor beta chains were sequenced from one sample in a study of blood T cell repertoires in COVID-19. Assay used: immunoSEQ multiplex PCR; TCRdb lists only in-frame clones, some missing. The sample lists about 200,000 clones; over 70% were seen once. The sample taken for sequencing was peripheral blood. Receptors were obtained from a woman aged 70-85 years with acute or convalescent COVID-19.

The V and J genes are TRBV5-1 and TRBJ2-7; 10 bases map to TRBD1. The J segment lost 3 bases and the V segment lost 4 bases, leaving 7 bases of the junction unmatched. Germline V gene lookup returns CDR1 SGHRS and CDR2 YFSETQ. This CDR3 is built from 15 residues. The CDR3 protein is CASSKTGTGVYEQYF. The DNA of the CDR3 is TGCGCCAGCAGCAAGACCGGGACAGGGGTCTACGAGCAGTACTTC.

V usage is TRBV5-1 and J usage is TRBJ1-2, with D possibly being TRBD1 (6 bases). The V end lost 0 bases, the J end lost 0 bases, and 9 bases lay between the germline ends. CDR3 length equals 15 residues. Per germline, CDR1 SGHRS and CDR2 YFSETQ. CDR3 region: CASSLEQGANYGYTF. Written as DNA, the CDR3 is TGCGCCAGCAGCTTGGAACAGGGCGCTAACTATGGCTACACCTTC.

The chain employs TRBV19 and TRBJ2-1, with 8 bases identical to TRBD2. Per the germline V gene, CDR1 is LNHDA and CDR2 is SQIVND (reference sequence). J was trimmed by 4 bases and V by 9 bases; bases with no gene match: 5. This CDR3 is built from 13 residues. The CDR3 DNA reads TGTGCCAGCACGGTAGCGGGATACAATGAGCAGTTCTTC. Its translation: CASTVAGYNEQFF.

The V gene is TRBV30, the J gene TRBJ2-3, with TRBD2 matching 8 bases. Looked up from germline, CDR1 is GTSNPN and CDR2 is SVGIG (reference sequence). Trimming at V came to 1 base and at J to 7 bases, leaving 7 bases not matched to a gene. CDR3 size: 14 residues. CDR3: CAWSASGGTNTQYF. CDR3 bases: TGTGCCTGGAGTGCTTCGGGAGGGACGAATACGCAGTATTTT. Drawing the rest from reference TRBV30 and TRBJ2-3, the complete variable domain is SQTIHQWPATLVQPVGSPLSLECTVEGTSNPNLYWYRQAAGRGLQLLFYSVGIGQISSEVPQNLSASRPQDRQFILSSKKLLLSDSGFYLCAWSASGGTNTQYFGPGTRLTVL.

This chain joins TRBV25-1 and TRBJ2-2; D is unresolved. Germline values: CDR1 MGHDK, CDR2 SYGVNS. The V end lost 2 bases, the J end lost 4 bases, and 5 bases lay between the germline ends. The CDR3 consists of 13 residues. In DNA, the CDR3 is TGTGCCAGCAGTGAACCCCTCACCGGGGAGCTGTTTTTT. Protein product: CASSEPLTGELFF.

This sequence joins TRBV9 and TRBJ2-5; D might be TRBD2 (6 bases). Germline V CDR1 and CDR2: SGDLS, YYNGEE. The CDR3 loop spans 15 amino acids. Trimming cost V 0 bases and J 5 bases, with 14 bases left between them. The CDR3 here is CASSVVGGSAETQYF. The CDR3 DNA follows: TGTGCCAGCAGCGTAGTTGGAGGGAGCGCGGAGACCCAGTACTTC.

This clone has a handful of counts. This rearrangement joins TRBV7-9 to TRBJ1-1; the match to TRBD1 covers 12 bases. The length of the CDR3 is 16 residues. Germline assignment: CDR1 SEHNR and CDR2 FQNEAQ (reference sequence). Trimming took 5 bases from V and 3 from J; bases not matched to a gene: 7. The chain's CDR3 is CASSQGQGAWDTEAFF. The CDR3 coding sequence is TGTGCCAGCAGCCAGGGACAGGGGGCGTGGGACACTGAAGCTTTCTTT.

The rearrangement joins TRBV6-6 to TRBJ1-4, with 9 bases lining up with TRBD1. Germline CDR1 MNHNY, CDR2 SVGAGI (reference sequence). J lost 7 bases, V lost 5 bases, and 8 bases had no gene match. This CDR3 contains 15 residues. CDR3 amino acids: CASSQQGAGSEKLFF. The CDR3 DNA reads as TGTGCCAGCAGTCAACAGGGGGCCGGGAGTGAAAAACTGTTTTTT.

The V call is TRBV19, the J call TRBJ2-3; TRBD2 aligns across 10 bases. Trimming took 10 bases from V and 3 from J; bases not matched to a gene: 7. From germline, CDR1 is LNHDA and CDR2 SQIVND (reference sequence). CDR3 length equals 14 residues. The CDR3 region is CATQAGGPTDTQYF. The CDR3 nucleotides read TGTGCCACCCAAGCGGGAGGGCCTACAGATACGCAGTATTTT.

The chain couples TRBV2 to TRBJ2-5, with 12 bases matching TRBD1. There are 15 residues in the CDR3. V was pared by 6 bases and J by 1 base, with 3 bases of the junction left unmatched. Germline lookup yields CDR1 SNHLY and CDR2 FYNNEI. Here the CDR3 reads CASRGDRGPQETQYF. For the CDR3, the DNA is TGTGCCAGCAGGGGGGACAGGGGGCCCCAAGAGACCCAGTACTTC.

The chain combines TRBV7-9 with TRBJ1-4; TRBD1 matches at 10 bases. The germline gives CDR1 SEHNR, CDR2 FQNEAQ (reference sequence). Trimming at V came to 7 bases and at J to 6 bases, leaving 5 bases not matched to a gene. The CDR3 contains 14 residues. The CDR3 coding sequence is TGTGCCAGCAAACCCGGGACAGGGGATGAAAAACTGTTTTTT. Protein product: CASKPGTGDEKLFF.

This clone was recorded a few times. This chain uses TRBV7-9 with TRBJ1-3; weak D call: TRBD1 (5 bases). Germline CDR1 SEHNR, CDR2 FQNEAQ (reference sequence). V was clipped by 8 bases and J by 3 bases, with 14 bases between them. The CDR3 length is 14 residues. In DNA form, the CDR3 reads TGTGCCAGCGGAGGGGTGGCTCTTGGAAACACCATATATTTT. Amino acids: CASGGVALGNTIYF.

The chain combines TRBV15 with TRBJ2-3, with D tentatively TRBD1 (5 bases). The germline CDR1 and CDR2 sequences are LNHNV and YYDKDF (reference sequence). V was trimmed by 0 bases and J by 8 bases, leaving 15 bases between them. The length of the CDR3 is 15 residues. CDR3 sequence: CATSRDMTAKGTQYF. CDR3 sequence (DNA): TGTGCCACCAGCAGAGATATGACAGCGAAGGGTACGCAGTATTTT.

The chain links TRBV3-1 (or the pseudogene TRBV3-2) to TRBJ2-5; 11 bases are shared with TRBD2. With 4 bases clipped from V and 5 bases from J, the junction kept 9 bases outside the gene matches. The CDR3 has 16 residues. Germline V lookup: CDR1 LGHDT, CDR2 YNNKEL (reference sequence). In DNA, the CDR3 is TGTGCCAGCAGCCCTCTACTAGCGGGAGTTGGGGAGACCCAGTACTTC. As protein: CASSPLLAGVGETQYF.

The V gene is TRBV1, the J gene TRBJ1-1; the D call of TRBD1 is as the table states it, not checked on the DNA. TRBV1 is a documented pseudogene. This CDR3 is built from 16 residues. This CDR3 is CTSSQEKLTGENEAFF. The CDR3, as DNA: TGCACCAGCAGCCAAGAAAAGTTAACAGGGGAGAATGAAGCTTTCTTT.

The gene calls are TRBV7-6 and TRBJ2-1; 7 bases match TRBD1. The V segment lost 3 bases and the J segment 0 bases; nucleotides outside the gene matches: 5. The CDR3 extends over 16 amino acids. Per germline, CDR1 SGHVS and CDR2 FNYEAQ. In DNA, the CDR3 is TGTGCCAGCAGCTTGATGGGGACAGACTCCTACAATGAGCAGTTCTTC. Translation: CASSLMGTDSYNEQFF.

This clone was recorded many times. The chain is built from TRBV27 and TRBJ2-1; 16 bases are shared with TRBD2. The J segment lost 6 bases and the V segment lost 3 bases, leaving 8 bases of the junction unmatched. The length of the CDR3 is 18 residues. Germline V CDR1 and CDR2: MNHEY, SMNVEV (reference sequence). The CDR3 here is CASSLAPGLAGGGNEQFF. CDR3 bases: TGTGCCAGCAGTTTGGCCCCGGGACTAGCGGGAGGGGGCAATGAGCAGTTCTTC.

V gene TRBV14 combines with J gene TRBJ1-4; possibly TRBD1 for D (5 bases). Germline V CDR1 and CDR2: SGHDN, FVKESK. This CDR3 region has 14 residues. The V gene lost 2 bases and the J gene lost 7 bases, with 11 bases spanning the gap. CDR3 sequence (DNA): TGTGCCAGCAGCCAACAGGGCACTGGTGAAAAACTGTTTTTT. It is translated as CASSQQGTGEKLFF.

J is TRBJ1-2 and V is TRBV30, with D perhaps TRBD1 (5 bases). The CDR3 length is 14 residues. The germline CDR1 and CDR2 sequences are GTSNPN and SVGIG (reference sequence). The germline V and J ends were trimmed by 0 bases and 5 bases, with 13 bases remaining between them. The CDR3 nucleotides read TGTGCCTGGAGTGTCCTGCGGGGGAGATATGGCTACACCTTC. It specifies CAWSVLRGRYGYTF.

This clone was seen a single time. The V call is TRBV29-1, the J call TRBJ2-3; TRBD1 matches at 9 bases. This CDR3 spans 15 amino acids. With V trimmed by 5 bases and J by 6 bases, 12 bases remained unmatched. Germline-derived CDR1 and CDR2 are SQVTM and ANQGSEA. CDR3 loop: CSVSQGALGWDTQYF. CDR3 nucleotide sequence: TGCAGCGTTTCACAGGGGGCTTTAGGCTGGGATACGCAGTATTTT.

A few counts support this clone. This chain joins TRBV5-4 and TRBJ2-6, with D perhaps matching TRBD2 (6 bases). Germline V gives CDR1 SGHNT, CDR2 YYREEE (reference sequence). This CDR3 region has 13 residues. Trimming removed 10 bases from V and 4 bases from J, with 12 bases in between. Here the CDR3 reads CAGGILGANVLTF. The CDR3 region has the DNA TGTGCCGGGGGGATTCTGGGGGCCAACGTCCTGACTTTC.

The chain uses TRBV7-2 and TRBJ2-1, with D perhaps TRBD1 (6 bases). Germline V gives CDR1 SGHTA, CDR2 FQGNSA. This CDR3 has 15 amino acids. Trimming cost V 2 bases and J 5 bases, with 13 bases left between them. CDR3 sequence (DNA): TGTGCCAGCAGCTTAACGCAGGGGTCACACAATGAGCAGTTCTTC. The encoded protein is CASSLTQGSHNEQFF.